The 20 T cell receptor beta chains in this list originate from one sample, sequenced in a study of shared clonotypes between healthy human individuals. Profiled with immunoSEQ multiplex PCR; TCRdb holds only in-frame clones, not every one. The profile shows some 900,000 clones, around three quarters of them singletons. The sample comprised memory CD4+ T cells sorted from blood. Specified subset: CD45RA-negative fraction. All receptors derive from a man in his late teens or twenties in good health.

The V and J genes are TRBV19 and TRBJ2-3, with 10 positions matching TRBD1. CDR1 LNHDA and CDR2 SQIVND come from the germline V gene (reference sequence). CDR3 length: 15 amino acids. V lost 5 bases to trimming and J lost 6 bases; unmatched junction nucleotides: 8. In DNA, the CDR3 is TGTGCCAGTAGTGATGGGGGACAGGGGAAGGATACGCAGTATTTT. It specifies CASSDGGQGKDTQYF.

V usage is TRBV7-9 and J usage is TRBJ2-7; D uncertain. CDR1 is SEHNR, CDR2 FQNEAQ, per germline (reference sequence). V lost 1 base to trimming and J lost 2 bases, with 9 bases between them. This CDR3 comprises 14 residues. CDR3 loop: CASSLVATTYEQYF. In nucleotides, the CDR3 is TGTGCCAGCAGCTTAGTTGCGACGACCTACGAGCAGTACTTC.

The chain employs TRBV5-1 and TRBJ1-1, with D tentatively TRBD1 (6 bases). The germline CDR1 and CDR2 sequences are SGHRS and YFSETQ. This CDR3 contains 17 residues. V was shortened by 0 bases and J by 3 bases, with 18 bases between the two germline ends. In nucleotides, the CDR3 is TGCGCCAGCAGCTTGGTAACAGGGCGGATAGGCGACACTGAAGCTTTCTTT. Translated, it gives CASSLVTGRIGDTEAFF.

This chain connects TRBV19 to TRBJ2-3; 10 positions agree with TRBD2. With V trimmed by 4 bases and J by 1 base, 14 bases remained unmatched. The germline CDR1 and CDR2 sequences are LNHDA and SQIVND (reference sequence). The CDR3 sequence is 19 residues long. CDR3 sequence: CASSKPRWVAGGGTDTQYF. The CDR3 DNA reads TGTGCCAGTAGTAAGCCTCGTTGGGTAGCGGGAGGCGGCACAGATACGCAGTATTTT.

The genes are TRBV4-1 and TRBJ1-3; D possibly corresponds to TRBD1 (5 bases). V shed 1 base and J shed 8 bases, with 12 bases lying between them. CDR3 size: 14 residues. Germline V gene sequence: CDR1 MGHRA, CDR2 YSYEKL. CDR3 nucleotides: TGCGCCAGCAGCCAAGGGGACCCACAGGACACCATATATTTT. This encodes CASSQGDPQDTIYF.

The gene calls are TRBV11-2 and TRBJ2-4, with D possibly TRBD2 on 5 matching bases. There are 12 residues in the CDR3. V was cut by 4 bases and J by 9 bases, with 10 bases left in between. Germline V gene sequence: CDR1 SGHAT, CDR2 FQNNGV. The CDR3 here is CASSSGFGIQYF. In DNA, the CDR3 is TGTGCCAGCAGCTCGGGATTCGGCATTCAGTACTTC.

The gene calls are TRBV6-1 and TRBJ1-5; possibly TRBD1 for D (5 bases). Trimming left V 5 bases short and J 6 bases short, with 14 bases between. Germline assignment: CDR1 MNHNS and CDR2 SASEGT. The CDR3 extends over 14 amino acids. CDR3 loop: CASSSGAPGQPQHF. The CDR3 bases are TGTGCCAGCAGTTCCGGGGCCCCGGGTCAGCCCCAGCATTTT.

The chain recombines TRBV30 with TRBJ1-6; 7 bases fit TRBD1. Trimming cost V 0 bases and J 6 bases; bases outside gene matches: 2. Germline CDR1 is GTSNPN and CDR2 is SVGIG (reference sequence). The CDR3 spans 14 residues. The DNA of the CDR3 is TGTGCCTGGAGTGTGTACAGGGGTAATTCACCCCTCCACTTT. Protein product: CAWSVYRGNSPLHF.

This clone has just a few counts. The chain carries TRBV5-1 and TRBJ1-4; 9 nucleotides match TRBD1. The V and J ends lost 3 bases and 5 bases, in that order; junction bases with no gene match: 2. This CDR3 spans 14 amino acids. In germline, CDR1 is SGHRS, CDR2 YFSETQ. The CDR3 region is CASSWTGDNEKLFF. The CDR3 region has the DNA TGCGCCAGCAGCTGGACAGGGGACAATGAAAAACTGTTTTTT.

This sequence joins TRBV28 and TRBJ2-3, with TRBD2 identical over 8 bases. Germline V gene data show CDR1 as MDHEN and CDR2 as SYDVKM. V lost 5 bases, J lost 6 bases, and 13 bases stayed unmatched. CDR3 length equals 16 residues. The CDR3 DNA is TGTGCCAGCAGTGGGCCGGGGGGGGTTGTCCGGGATACGCAGTATTTT. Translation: CASSGPGGVVRDTQYF.

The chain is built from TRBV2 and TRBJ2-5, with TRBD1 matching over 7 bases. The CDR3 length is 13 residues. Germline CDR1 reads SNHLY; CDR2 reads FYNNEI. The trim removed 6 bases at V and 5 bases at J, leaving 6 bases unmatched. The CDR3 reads CASSRQGTETQYF. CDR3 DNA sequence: TGTGCCAGCAGCCGACAGGGCACGGAGACCCAGTACTTC.

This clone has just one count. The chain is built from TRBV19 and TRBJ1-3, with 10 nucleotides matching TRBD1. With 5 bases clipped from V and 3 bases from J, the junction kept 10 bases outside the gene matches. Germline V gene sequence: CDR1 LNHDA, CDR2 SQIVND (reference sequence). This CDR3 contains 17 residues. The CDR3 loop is CASSPGQGMTGGNTIYF. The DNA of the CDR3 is TGTGCCAGTAGTCCGGGACAGGGGATGACCGGTGGAAACACCATATATTTT.

The CDR3 protein is CATSRGNSGGANEQFF. CDR3 sequence (DNA): TGTGCCACCAGCAGAGGCAATAGCGGGGGGGCCAATGAGCAGTTCTTC. The chain has TRBV15 and TRBJ2-1; 11 bases align to TRBD2. V gave up 1 base and J gave up 6 bases; unmatched junction bases: 5. This CDR3 contains 16 residues. Germline V CDR1 and CDR2: LNHNV, YYDKDF (reference sequence). The full variable domain, its missing parts supplied by reference TRBV15 and TRBJ2-1, is DAMVIQNPRYQVTQFGKPVTLSCSQTLNHNVMYWYQQKSSQAPKLLFHYYDKDFNNEADTPDNFQSRRPNTSFCFLDIRSPGLGDTAMYLCATSRGNSGGANEQFFGPGTRLTVL.

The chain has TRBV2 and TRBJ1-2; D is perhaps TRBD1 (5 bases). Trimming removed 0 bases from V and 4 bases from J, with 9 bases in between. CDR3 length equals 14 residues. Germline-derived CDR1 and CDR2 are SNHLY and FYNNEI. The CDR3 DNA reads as TGTGCCAGCAGTGAAGCGCAGGGATTCTATGGCTACACCTTC. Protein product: CASSEAQGFYGYTF.

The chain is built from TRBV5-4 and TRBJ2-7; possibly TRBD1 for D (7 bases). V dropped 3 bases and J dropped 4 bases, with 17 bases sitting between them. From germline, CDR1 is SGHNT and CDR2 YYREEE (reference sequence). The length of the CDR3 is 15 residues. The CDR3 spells CASSSKSGGLYEQYF. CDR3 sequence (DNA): TGTGCCAGCAGCTCAAAATCAGGGGGACTTTACGAGCAGTACTTC.

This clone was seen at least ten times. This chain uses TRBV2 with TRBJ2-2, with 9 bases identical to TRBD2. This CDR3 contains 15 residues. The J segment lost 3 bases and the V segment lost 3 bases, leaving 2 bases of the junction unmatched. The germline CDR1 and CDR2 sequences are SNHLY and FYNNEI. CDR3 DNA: TGTGCCAGCAGTGACGTAGCGGGAGACACCGGGGAGCTGTTTTTT. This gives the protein CASSDVAGDTGELFF.

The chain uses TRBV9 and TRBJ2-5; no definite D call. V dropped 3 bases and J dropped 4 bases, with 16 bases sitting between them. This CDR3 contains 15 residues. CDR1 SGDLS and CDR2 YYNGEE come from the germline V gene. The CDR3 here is CASSGTSYGGETQYF. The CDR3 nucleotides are TGTGCCAGCAGCGGTACGTCATATGGTGGAGAGACCCAGTACTTC. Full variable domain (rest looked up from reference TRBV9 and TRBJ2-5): DSGVTQTPKHLITATGQRVTLRCSPRSGDLSVYWYQQSLDQGLQFLIQYYNGEERAKGNILERFSAQQFPDLHSELNLSSLELGDSALYFCASSGTSYGGETQYFGPGTRLLVL.

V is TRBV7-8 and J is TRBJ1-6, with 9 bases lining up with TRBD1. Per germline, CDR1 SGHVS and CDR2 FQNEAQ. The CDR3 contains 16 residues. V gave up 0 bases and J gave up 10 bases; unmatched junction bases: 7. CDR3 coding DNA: TGTGCCAGCAGCTTAGCGCTTACAGGGGGCCAGTCACCCCTCCACTTT. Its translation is CASSLALTGGQSPLHF.

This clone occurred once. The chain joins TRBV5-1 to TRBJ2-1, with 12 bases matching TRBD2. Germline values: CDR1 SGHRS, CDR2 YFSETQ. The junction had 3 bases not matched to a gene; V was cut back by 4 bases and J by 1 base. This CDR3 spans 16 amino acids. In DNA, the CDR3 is TGCGCCAGCAGCCAGACTAGCGGGGGATCCTACAATGAGCAGTTCTTC. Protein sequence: CASSQTSGGSYNEQFF. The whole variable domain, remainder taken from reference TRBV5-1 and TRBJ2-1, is KAGVTQTPRYLIKTRGQQVTLSCSPISGHRSVSWYQQTPGQGLQFLFEYFSETQRNKGNFPGRFSGRQFSNSRSEMNVSTLELGDSALYLCASSQTSGGSYNEQFFGPGTRLTVL.

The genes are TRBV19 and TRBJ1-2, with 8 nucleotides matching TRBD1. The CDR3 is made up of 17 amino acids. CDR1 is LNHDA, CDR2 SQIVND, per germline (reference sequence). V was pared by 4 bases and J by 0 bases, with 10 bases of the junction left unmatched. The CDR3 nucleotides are TGTGCCAGTAGTAGCAGGGGAGGGACAGGCGCTAACTATGGCTACACCTTC. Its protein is CASSSRGGTGANYGYTF.